One sample yielded the 24 T cell receptor beta chains listed below, sequenced in a study of blood T cell repertoires in COVID-19. Here immunoSEQ multiplex PCR was the method, and the copy in TCRdb shows in-frame clones only, minus some. The sample lists approximately 110,000 clones, approximately 89% occurring once. Input material: peripheral blood. The receptors shown here come from a woman aged 80 or older with COVID-19, enrolled during active disease.

The genes are TRBV28 and TRBJ2-7, with 7 bases lining up with TRBD1. CDR3 size: 13 residues. Germline-derived CDR1 and CDR2 are MDHEN and SYDVKM. V shed 7 bases and J 1 base; nucleotides not matched to a gene: 4. In DNA, the CDR3 is TGTGCCAGCACGACAGGGCTTTCCTACGAGCAGTACTTC. It is translated as CASTTGLSYEQYF.

The gene calls are TRBV19 and TRBJ2-1; maybe TRBD2 (6 bases). The CDR3 spans 16 residues. The V gene lost 5 bases and the J gene lost 3 bases, with 17 bases spanning the gap. Germline CDR1 is LNHDA and CDR2 is SQIVND (reference sequence). The CDR3 nucleotides read TGTGCCAGTAGTTCCCGCCGGGACTTTTTCTACAATGAGCAGTTCTTC. Encoded protein: CASSSRRDFFYNEQFF. Full variable domain (remainder filled in from reference TRBV19 and TRBJ2-1): DGGITQSPKYLFRKEGQNVTLSCEQNLNHDAMYWYRQDPGQGLRLIYYSQIVNDFQKGDIAEGYSVSREKKESFPLTVTSAQKNPTAFYLCASSSRRDFFYNEQFFGPGTRLTVL.

The chain joins TRBV5-4 to TRBJ2-1; D gene unclear. V dropped 0 bases and J dropped 5 bases, with 6 bases sitting between them. This CDR3 contains 13 residues. Germline CDR1 reads SGHNT; CDR2 reads YYREEE (reference sequence). CDR3 protein: CASSLGQDNEQFF. CDR3 DNA: TGTGCCAGCAGCTTGGGGCAGGACAATGAGCAGTTCTTC.

The rearrangement uses TRBV28 and TRBJ2-5, with D perhaps TRBD1 (6 bases). V was trimmed by 3 bases and J by 1 base, leaving 15 bases between them. Germline V CDR1 and CDR2: MDHEN, SYDVKM. The CDR3 loop spans 16 amino acids. The CDR3 spells CASSFSNRDLQETQYF. The CDR3 coding sequence is TGTGCCAGCAGTTTTTCGAACAGGGACCTCCAAGAGACCCAGTACTTC.

The chain links TRBV19 to TRBJ2-5; no reliable D call. CDR1 LNHDA and CDR2 SQIVND come from the germline V gene (reference sequence). V was shortened by 3 bases and J by 5 bases, with 10 bases between the two germline ends. CDR3 size: 13 residues. The CDR3 spells CASSISPSETQYF. The CDR3 DNA reads as TGTGCCAGTAGTATCTCCCCCTCGGAGACCCAGTACTTC.

A single count supports this clone. The CDR3 sequence: CATSAGADTQYF. CDR3 sequence (DNA): TGTGCCACCTCCGCGGGGGCAGATACGCAGTATTTT. The chain is built from TRBV24-1 and TRBJ2-3; 7 positions agree with TRBD2. This CDR3 comprises 12 residues. Per the germline V gene, CDR1 is KGHDR and CDR2 is SFDVKD. With 9 bases clipped from V and 4 bases from J, the junction kept 3 bases outside the gene matches.

The rearrangement uses TRBV21-1 and TRBJ1-5. TRBV21-1 is a documented pseudogene. The CDR3 has 15 amino acids. DNA of the CDR3: TGTGCCAGCAGCAAAGTGAGGGCACGCAATCAGCCCCAGCATTTT. Amino acid sequence: CASSKVRARNQPQHF.

The genes are TRBV28 and TRBJ2-2; TRBD2 matches 9 bases. Germline CDR1 is MDHEN and CDR2 is SYDVKM. V shed 7 bases, J shed 3 bases, and the junction held 6 bases outside the gene matches. This CDR3 spans 15 amino acids. CDR3 in amino acids: CASTHSGRDTGELFF. The DNA for the CDR3 is TGTGCCAGCACCCATAGCGGGAGAGACACCGGGGAGCTGTTTTTT.

The chain uses TRBV28 and TRBJ2-7; 12 positions agree with TRBD2. CDR3 length: 15 amino acids. J lost 3 bases, V lost 7 bases, and 7 bases had no gene match. Looked up from germline, CDR1 is MDHEN and CDR2 is SYDVKM. The CDR3 DNA follows: TGTGCCAGCAATAGACTAGCGGGGGCATTCTACGAGCAGTACTTC. As protein: CASNRLAGAFYEQYF.

The V call is TRBV12-3 or TRBV12-4, the J call TRBJ2-5; D possibly corresponds to TRBD2 (5 bases). V was trimmed by 3 bases and J by 5 bases, leaving 10 bases between them. This CDR3 is built from 13 residues. CDR3 sequence reads: CASSFAGVETQYF. The CDR3 DNA is TGTGCCAGCAGTTTTGCGGGTGTGGAGACCCAGTACTTC.

This clone was detected once. V usage is TRBV7-2 and J usage is TRBJ2-3; perhaps TRBD2 as D (6 bases). The V gene's germline CDR1 is SGHTA and CDR2 FQGNSA. The CDR3 totals 14 residues. The germline V and J ends were trimmed by 1 base and 4 bases, with 9 bases remaining between them. The DNA of the CDR3 is TGTGCCAGCAGCTTAGGAGGGAGGTCAGATACGCAGTATTTT. This translates into CASSLGGRSDTQYF.

The V and J genes are TRBV9 and TRBJ2-3, with D unclear. CDR3 length: 12 amino acids. The V gene lost 3 bases and the J gene lost 5 bases, with 7 bases spanning the gap. CDR1 and CDR2 (germline): SGDLS, YYNGEE. CDR3 amino acids: CASSDQLDTQYF. The CDR3 DNA sequence: TGTGCCAGCAGCGACCAGTTAGATACGCAGTATTTT.

The rearrangement joins TRBV28 to TRBJ2-7; 8 bases are shared with TRBD2. The J segment lost 7 bases and the V segment lost 4 bases, leaving 9 bases of the junction unmatched. The CDR3 length is 14 residues. Germline V gene sequence: CDR1 MDHEN, CDR2 SYDVKM. The CDR3 here is CASSYIGRVEEQYF. In nucleotides, the CDR3 is TGTGCCAGCAGTTACATCGGGAGGGTGGAAGAGCAGTACTTC.

To note about this clone: Just one base apart from a much larger clone, this may be a read error. CDR3 protein: CASSLASYEQYF. CDR3 DNA: TGTGCCAGCAGCTTGGCCAGCTACGAGCAGTACTTC. The rearrangement links TRBV5-4 to TRBJ2-7; no clear D. CDR1 and CDR2 (germline): SGHNT, YYREEE (reference sequence). CDR3 length equals 12 residues. The V gene lost 0 bases and the J gene lost 3 bases, with 4 bases spanning the gap. The variable domain in full, completed from reference TRBV5-4 and TRBJ2-7, reads ETGVTQSPTHLIKTRGQQVTLRCSSQSGHNTVSWYQQALGQGPQFIFQYYREEENGRGNFPPRFSGLQFPNYSSELNVNALELDDSALYLCASSLASYEQYFGPGTRLTVT.

The chain links TRBV6-2 or TRBV6-3 to TRBJ2-5; D call uncertain. V dropped 2 bases and J dropped 5 bases, with 15 bases sitting between them. The CDR3 has 15 residues. The germline CDR1 and CDR2 sequences are MNHEY and SVGEGT. CDR3 sequence: CASSYGAPQWETQYF. CDR3 nucleotide sequence: TGTGCCAGCAGTTACGGAGCGCCCCAATGGGAGACCCAGTACTTC.

The CDR3 bases are TGTGCCAGCAGCTTCCGGGACAGGGGAAATTCACCCCTCCACTTT. Its protein product is CASSFRDRGNSPLHF. The chain uses TRBV5-6 and TRBJ1-6; TRBD1 aligns across 10 bases. J lost 7 bases, V lost 2 bases, and 3 bases had no gene match. The CDR3 sequence is 15 residues long. Germline lookup yields CDR1 SGHDT and CDR2 YYEEEE.

This clone was picked up one time. The chain employs TRBV4-1 and TRBJ1-6; D gene unclear. Germline V lookup: CDR1 MGHRA, CDR2 YSYEKL. The V end was cut by 8 bases, the J end by 10 bases, with 12 bases between. The CDR3 sequence is 12 residues long. CDR3 protein: CASGGERSPLHF. The CDR3 region has the DNA TGCGCCAGCGGCGGGGAAAGATCACCCCTCCACTTT.

The table lists this clone with a count of one. The chain has TRBV6-4 and TRBJ2-1, with 7 positions matching TRBD2. The CDR3 is 13 residues long. Germline V gene data show CDR1 as MRHNA and CDR2 as SNTAGT. The V gene end was trimmed by 3 bases and the J gene end by 7 bases; junction bases not matched to a gene: 3. The chain's CDR3 is CASSEQAGNEQFF. The CDR3 DNA sequence: TGTGCCAGCAGTGAACAAGCGGGGAATGAGCAGTTCTTC.

This chain uses TRBV6-2 or TRBV6-3 with TRBJ1-1; TRBD1 matches at 8 bases. Germline-derived CDR1 and CDR2 are MNHEY and SVGEGT. The V gene end was trimmed by 2 bases and the J gene end by 2 bases; junction bases not matched to a gene: 7. The CDR3 is 16 amino acids. CDR3 protein: CASSYNLQGVNTEAFF. Written as DNA, the CDR3 is TGTGCCAGCAGTTACAATCTACAGGGGGTCAACACTGAAGCTTTCTTT.

This chain connects TRBV4-3 to TRBJ2-3; the D gene is possibly TRBD2 (6 bases). The length of the CDR3 is 16 residues. Germline CDR1 is LGHNA and CDR2 is YSLEER. The ends were cut back, 0 bases at V and 4 bases at J, with 14 bases in the middle. The CDR3 DNA follows: TGCGCCAGCAGCCAAGATTCTGGTAGCGGAGCAGATACGCAGTATTTT. It is translated as CASSQDSGSGADTQYF.

The chain uses TRBV7-6 and TRBJ2-5, with a tentative D call TRBD2 (6 bases). V was clipped by 5 bases and J by 4 bases, with 14 bases between them. CDR1 and CDR2 from the germline V gene are SGHVS and FNYEAQ. CDR3 length equals 14 residues. As DNA, the CDR3 is TGTGCCAGCAGCCCCACGACTAGTCTAGAGACCCAGTACTTC. It is translated as CASSPTTSLETQYF.

The gene calls are TRBV28 and TRBJ1-6; a weak D match, TRBD1 (5 bases). The V end lost 3 bases, the J end lost 4 bases, and 10 bases lay between the germline ends. This CDR3 spans 15 amino acids. Germline V gene lookup returns CDR1 MDHEN and CDR2 SYDVKM. CDR3 loop: CASSFEQGYNSPLHF. In nucleotides, the CDR3 is TGTGCCAGCAGTTTTGAGCAGGGTTATAATTCACCCCTCCACTTT. Based on the CDR3 plus reference TRBV28 and TRBJ1-6, the full variable domain is DVKVTQSSRYLVKRTGEKVFLECVQDMDHENMFWYRQDPGLGLRLIYFSYDVKMKEKGDIPEGYSVSREKKERFSLILESASTNQTSMYLCASSFEQGYNSPLHFGNGTRLTVT.

The chain joins TRBV27 to TRBJ1-2, with a tentative D call TRBD1 (5 bases). V lost 2 bases and J 4 bases, leaving 8 bases between the germline ends. The germline gives CDR1 MNHEY, CDR2 SMNVEV (reference sequence). CDR3 length: 13 residues. The CDR3 DNA follows: TGTGCCAGCAGTTTAGGGGGGACCTATGGCTACACCTTC. This codes for CASSLGGTYGYTF.

The chain couples TRBV15 to TRBJ1-4; 8 bases agree with TRBD1. V dropped 2 bases and J dropped 4; count of bases not matched to a gene: 3. The CDR3 is made up of 15 amino acids. Germline CDR1 is LNHNV and CDR2 is YYDKDF (reference sequence). CDR3 sequence (DNA): TGTGCCACCAGCAGAAGACAGGGGAGTAATGAAAAACTGTTTTTT. It yields the protein CATSRRQGSNEKLFF.